Given below is one T cell receptor (beta chain) in context. Its antigen is undetermined. Recipients boosted at about 4 weeks or about 12 weeks are pooled. The data were taken from a study of T cell responses to AZD1222 COVID-19 vaccine. Study results and caveats: The donor cohort was predominantly white British with a female majority, and clonal diversity may have been underestimated.

V lost 10 bases and J 6 bases, leaving 6 bases between the germline ends. The length of the CDR3 is 10 residues. Data came from immunoSEQ multiplex PCR; TCRdb stores just in-frame clones and leaves some out. In the table there are approximately 150,000 clones, about 89% of which are singletons. The source of this sequence is an adult who received the AZD1222 COVID-19 vaccine. The chain has TRBV12-3 or TRBV12-4 and TRBJ2-2, with D uncertain. The specimen was peripheral blood, collected 28 days after the second AZD1222 dose. CDR3 loop: CATFAGELFF. CDR3 nucleotides: TGTGCCACCTTCGCCGGGGAGCTGTTTTTT.